Shown below are 20 T cell receptor beta chains from a single sample sequenced in a study of T cell changes during pregnancy in multiple sclerosis (dated by TCRdb to between 2018 and 2021). The library was made by the immunoSEQ multiplex PCR assay. TCRdb stores this immuneACCESS table with in-frame sequences only. Part of the clones is absent; in the studies checked, under half of the shortfall reflects unresolved V genes, and no reason is known for the rest. The sample yields about 94,000 clones; roughly 94% were counted once. About 0.84% of the sample lies in the top ten. The source was peripheral blood, collected in the third trimester of pregnancy. All receptors come from a female donor with multiple sclerosis, enrolled in a pregnancy study.

V is TRBV7-9 and J is TRBJ1-2; TRBD1 matches at 8 bases. Germline V CDR1 and CDR2: SEHNR, FQNEAQ (reference sequence). The CDR3 loop spans 16 amino acids. The V gene end was trimmed by 3 bases and the J gene end by 2 bases; junction bases not matched to a gene: 8. DNA of the CDR3: TGTGCCAGCAGCTTCAGCCCGGACAGGGTGAACTATGGCTACACCTTC. This sequence encodes CASSFSPDRVNYGYTF.

J is TRBJ1-4 and V is TRBV19; 11 bases are a match to TRBD1. After removal of 5 bases from V and 2 bases from J, the junction contained 7 bases not matched to a gene. CDR1 is LNHDA, CDR2 SQIVND, per germline (reference sequence). The CDR3 loop spans 17 amino acids. CDR3 sequence reads: CASSAGQGAHTNEKLFF. DNA of the CDR3: TGTGCCAGTAGTGCCGGACAGGGGGCGCATACTAATGAAAAACTGTTTTTT.

The chain is built from TRBV27 and TRBJ1-1; 7 bases are shared with TRBD1. The CDR3 contains 12 residues. Germline V gene lookup returns CDR1 MNHEY and CDR2 SMNVEV (reference sequence). V lost 9 bases, J lost 2 bases, and 3 bases stayed unmatched. This chain's CDR3 is CASGDRNTEAFF. CDR3 coding DNA: TGTGCCAGTGGGGACAGAAACACTGAAGCTTTCTTT.

The rearrangement links TRBV6-5 to TRBJ1-5; maybe TRBD1 (5 bases). The CDR3 contains 13 residues. CDR1 and CDR2 from the germline V gene are MNHEY and SVGAGI. The germline V and J ends were trimmed by 6 bases and 2 bases, with 8 bases remaining between them. CDR3 nucleotide sequence: TGTGCCAGCAGCCCGGGGGGCAATCAGCCCCAGCATTTT. As protein: CASSPGGNQPQHF.

V is TRBV28 and J is TRBJ2-7; a possible D gene is TRBD1 (5 bases). Trimming took 7 bases from V and 3 from J, leaving 13 bases between them. The CDR3 contains 13 residues. The germline CDR1 and CDR2 sequences are MDHEN and SYDVKM. As DNA, the CDR3 is TGTGCCAGCATTTCATCTGACAGCTACGAGCAGTACTTC. This encodes CASISSDSYEQYF.

This rearrangement joins TRBV9 to TRBJ1-1, with D possibly TRBD1 on 5 matching bases. Germline CDR1 SGDLS, CDR2 YYNGEE. The CDR3 is made up of 13 amino acids. The V end lost 3 bases, the J end lost 6 bases, and 12 bases lay between the germline ends. The CDR3 nucleotides are TGTGCCAGCAGCGCCAGGGCAAGGGCTGAAGCTTTCTTT. This encodes CASSARARAEAFF.

The table lists this clone with a few counts. The chain carries TRBV27 and TRBJ1-4; 7 positions match TRBD1. V gave up 5 bases and J gave up 8 bases; unmatched junction bases: 8. Germline loops: CDR1 MNHEY, CDR2 SMNVEV (reference sequence). This CDR3 is 14 amino acids long. In DNA, the CDR3 is TGTGCCAGCAGTCTTCAGGGGGTGGGCGAAAAACTGTTTTTT. Amino acids: CASSLQGVGEKLFF.

This clone was counted once. This chain links TRBV19 with TRBJ2-4; 8 bases are shared with TRBD1. J lost 5 bases, V lost 4 bases, and 4 bases had no gene match. CDR3 length equals 14 residues. Germline V gene data show CDR1 as LNHDA and CDR2 as SQIVND (reference sequence). In nucleotides, the CDR3 is TGTGCCAGTAGTACGACAGGGGACCAAAACATTCAGTACTTC. Translation gives CASSTTGDQNIQYF.

Only one count was recorded for this clone. V gene TRBV7-8 combines with J gene TRBJ1-2; D may be TRBD1 (6 bases). CDR3 length: 15 residues. Germline V gene data show CDR1 as SGHVS and CDR2 as FQNEAQ. V was shortened by 5 bases and J by 8 bases, with 21 bases between the two germline ends. The CDR3 is CASSQGWSGVDGYTF. In DNA, the CDR3 is TGTGCCAGCAGCCAGGGTTGGTCAGGGGTCGACGGCTACACCTTC. Together with reference TRBV7-8 and TRBJ1-2, the CDR3 gives the full variable domain: GAGVSQSPRYKVAKRGQDVALRCDPISGHVSLFWYQQALGQGPEFLTYFQNEAQLDKSGLPSDRFFAERPEGSVSTLKIQRTQQEDSAVYLCASSQGWSGVDGYTFGSGTRLTVV.

This chain uses TRBV10-3 with TRBJ2-7, with 14 bases matching TRBD2. There are 17 residues in the CDR3. Germline V lookup: CDR1 ENHRY, CDR2 SYGVKD. V gave up 4 bases and J gave up 5 bases; unmatched junction bases: 10. The CDR3 DNA reads TGTGCCATCAGTGCGTTAGGGACTAGCGGGAGTCTGGACGAGCAGTACTTC. Amino acid sequence: CAISALGTSGSLDEQYF.

This sequence joins TRBV5-4 and TRBJ2-7; 7 bases line up with TRBD2. This CDR3 has 16 amino acids. V lost 5 bases and J lost 2; bases outside the gene matches: 13. From germline, CDR1 is SGHNT and CDR2 YYREEE (reference sequence). CDR3 in DNA: TGTGCCAGCAGTGGAGGTGGGGGAGGGCCCACCTACGAGCAGTACTTC. Protein: CASSGGGGGPTYEQYF.

The CDR3 region has the DNA TGTGCCAGCAGCCCTCGCAGCGGTGACACCGGGGAGCTGTTTTTT. It translates to CASSPRSGDTGELFF. This chain joins TRBV9 and TRBJ2-2; D is perhaps TRBD2 (5 bases). Germline lookup yields CDR1 SGDLS and CDR2 YYNGEE. The CDR3 has 15 residues. Trimming left V 4 bases short and J 3 bases short, with 13 bases between.

The chain employs TRBV5-1 and TRBJ2-1; 10 nucleotides agree with TRBD2. Germline values: CDR1 SGHRS, CDR2 YFSETQ. The junction had 9 bases not matched to a gene; V was cut back by 4 bases and J by 2 bases. The CDR3 consists of 17 residues. The chain's CDR3 is CASSPVVAGGPYNEQFF. CDR3 nucleotide sequence: TGCGCCAGCAGCCCCGTAGTAGCGGGAGGCCCCTACAATGAGCAGTTCTTC. Full variable domain (rest looked up from reference TRBV5-1 and TRBJ2-1): KAGVTQTPRYLIKTRGQQVTLSCSPISGHRSVSWYQQTPGQGLQFLFEYFSETQRNKGNFPGRFSGRQFSNSRSEMNVSTLELGDSALYLCASSPVVAGGPYNEQFFGPGTRLTVL.

The chain uses TRBV28 and TRBJ2-7; 12 positions match TRBD1. This CDR3 comprises 16 residues. V trimming: 4 bases; J trimming: 4 bases; junction bases outside the gene matches: 8. CDR1 is MDHEN, CDR2 SYDVKM, per germline. The CDR3 is CASSSLGTGGPYEQYF. The CDR3 DNA reads as TGTGCCAGCAGTTCCCTCGGGACAGGGGGCCCGTACGAGCAGTACTTC.

The genes are TRBV29-1 and TRBJ2-7; D is ambiguous. The CDR3 runs to 12 residues. V was pared by 4 bases and J by 2 bases, with 9 bases between. Per germline, CDR1 SQVTM and CDR2 ANQGSEA. The DNA for the CDR3 is TGCAGCGTTGGAGGTCAGACCTACGAGCAGTACTTC. This gives the protein CSVGGQTYEQYF.

The chain links TRBV4-1 to TRBJ2-5; 7 nucleotides align to TRBD2. The better agreement between TRBJ2-7 and the DNA end casts doubt on the J call. The germline V gene encodes CDR1 MGHRA and CDR2 YSYEKL. This CDR3 comprises 15 residues. CDR3 protein: CASSPSGGRSYEQYF. The CDR3 bases are TGCGCCAGCAGCCCCTCGGGCGGGAGATCCTACGAGCAGTACTTC.

The CDR3 coding sequence is TGTGCCAGCTCACCTTCTACGGGACAGGGTAACACCGGGGAGCTGTTTTTT. Its protein is CASSPSTGQGNTGELFF. V and J are TRBV18 and TRBJ2-2, with 9 bases matching TRBD1. The CDR3 consists of 17 residues. V lost 3 bases and J lost 2; bases outside the gene matches: 7. The germline CDR1 and CDR2 sequences are KGHSH and LQKENI.

The chain employs TRBV30 and TRBJ1-1; no reliable D call. Trimming removed 5 bases at V and 1 base at J, with 8 bases between. This CDR3 is 12 amino acids long. The V gene's germline CDR1 is GTSNPN and CDR2 SVGIG (reference sequence). This CDR3 is CAWFAGNTEAFF. DNA for the CDR3: TGTGCCTGGTTCGCCGGGAACACTGAAGCTTTCTTT.

This rearrangement joins TRBV19 to TRBJ2-1; 10 positions agree with TRBD2. The CDR3 runs to 14 residues. Germline assignment: CDR1 LNHDA and CDR2 SQIVND (reference sequence). With V trimmed by 7 bases and J by 5 bases, 5 bases remained unmatched. The CDR3, as DNA: TGTGCCAGTAAGGCTAGCGGGAGCAACAATGAGCAGTTCTTC. The encoded protein is CASKASGSNNEQFF.

The chain links TRBV29-1 to TRBJ2-7; 7 bases fit TRBD1. This CDR3 comprises 11 residues. Germline V gene sequence: CDR1 SQVTM, CDR2 ANQGSEA. Unmatched junction bases numbered 5, after V lost 5 bases and J lost 7 bases. CDR3 region: CSVTGVGEQYF. The CDR3 nucleotides read TGCAGCGTTACAGGGGTAGGTGAGCAGTACTTC.